The present T cell receptor beta chain was sequenced within a study of cytomegalovirus exposure and HLA in healthy donors. Notes on this clone: Antigen specificity is unknown.

Unrecorded immune exposure was likely among donors, who were nominally healthy when sampled. Points from the study as a whole: A few chains linked to CMV were shown in vitro to be specific for CMV antigens. Reportedly, TCR beta sequences accurately predicted HLA-A and HLA-B alleles in most subjects.

With 60 Vbeta and 13 Jbeta primers, the PCR was carried out. Produced via immunoSEQ multiplex PCR; TCRdb's table is partial and in-frame only. The table shows 90,000 to 120,000 clones, with around 85% occurring only once. V was clipped by 1 base and J by 0 bases, with 10 bases between them. Per germline, CDR1 SGHTA and CDR2 FQGNSA. The length of the CDR3 is 16 residues. The chain combines TRBV7-2 with TRBJ2-4; unclear D gene. Sequencing was performed on PBMCs. This clonotype originated in a man in his thirties or forties in good health and CMV-seronegative. The CDR3 is CASSLGHQIAKNIQYF. CDR3 nucleotide sequence: TGTGCCAGCAGCTTAGGGCACCAAATAGCCAAAAACATTCAGTACTTC.